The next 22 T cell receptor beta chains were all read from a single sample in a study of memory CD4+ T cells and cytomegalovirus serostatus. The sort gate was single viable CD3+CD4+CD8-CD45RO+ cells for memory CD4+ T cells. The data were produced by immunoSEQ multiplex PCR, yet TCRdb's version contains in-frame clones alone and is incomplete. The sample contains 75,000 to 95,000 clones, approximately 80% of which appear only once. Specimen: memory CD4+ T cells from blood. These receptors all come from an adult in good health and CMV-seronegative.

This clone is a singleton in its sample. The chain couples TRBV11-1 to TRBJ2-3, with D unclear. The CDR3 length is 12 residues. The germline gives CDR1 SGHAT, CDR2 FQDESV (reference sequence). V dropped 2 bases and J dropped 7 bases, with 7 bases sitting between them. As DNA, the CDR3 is TGTGCCAGCAGCTTATTCGGAAATACGCAGTATTTT. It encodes CASSLFGNTQYF.

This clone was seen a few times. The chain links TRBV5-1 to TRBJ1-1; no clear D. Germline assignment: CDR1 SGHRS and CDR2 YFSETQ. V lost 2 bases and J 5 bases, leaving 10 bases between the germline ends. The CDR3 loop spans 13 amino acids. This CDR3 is CASSFSGGTEAFF. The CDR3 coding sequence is TGCGCCAGCAGCTTTTCCGGAGGTACTGAAGCTTTCTTT.

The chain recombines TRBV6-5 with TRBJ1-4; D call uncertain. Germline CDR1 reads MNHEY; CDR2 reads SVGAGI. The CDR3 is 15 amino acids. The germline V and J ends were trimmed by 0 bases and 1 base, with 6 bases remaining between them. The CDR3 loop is CASSYSKVTNEKLFF. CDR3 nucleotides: TGTGCCAGCAGTTACTCGAAAGTAACTAATGAAAAACTGTTTTTT.

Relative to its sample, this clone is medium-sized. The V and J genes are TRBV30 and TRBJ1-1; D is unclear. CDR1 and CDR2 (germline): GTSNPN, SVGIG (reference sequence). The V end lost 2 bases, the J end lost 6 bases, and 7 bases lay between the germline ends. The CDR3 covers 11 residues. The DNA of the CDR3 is TGTGCCTGGAGTTCCACCCCTGAAGCTTTCTTT. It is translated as CAWSSTPEAFF.

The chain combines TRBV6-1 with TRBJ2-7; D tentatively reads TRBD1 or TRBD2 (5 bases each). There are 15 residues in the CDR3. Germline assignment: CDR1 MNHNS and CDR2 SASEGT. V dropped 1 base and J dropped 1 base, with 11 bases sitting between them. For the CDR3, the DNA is TGTGCCAGCAGTGAAGTCTGGGACGGGTCCTACGAGCAGTACTTC. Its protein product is CASSEVWDGSYEQYF.

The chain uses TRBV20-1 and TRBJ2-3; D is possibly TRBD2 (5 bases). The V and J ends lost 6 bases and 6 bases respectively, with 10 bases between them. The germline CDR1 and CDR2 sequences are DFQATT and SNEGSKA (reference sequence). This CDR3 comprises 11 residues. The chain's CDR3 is CSASLGDTQYF. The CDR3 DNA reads TGCAGTGCCTCACTAGGGGATACGCAGTATTTT.

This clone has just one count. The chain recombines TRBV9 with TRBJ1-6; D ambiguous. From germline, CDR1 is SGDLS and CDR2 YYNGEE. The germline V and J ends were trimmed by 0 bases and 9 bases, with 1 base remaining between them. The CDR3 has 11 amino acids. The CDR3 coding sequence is TGTGCCAGCAGCGTAGGTTCACCCCTCCACTTT. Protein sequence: CASSVGSPLHF.

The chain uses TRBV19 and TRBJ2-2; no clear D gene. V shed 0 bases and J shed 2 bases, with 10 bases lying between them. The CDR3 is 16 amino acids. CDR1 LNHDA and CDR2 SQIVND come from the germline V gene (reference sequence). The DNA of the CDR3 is TGTGCCAGTAGTATAGATCGGTGGGGAAACACCGGGGAGCTGTTTTTT. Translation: CASSIDRWGNTGELFF.

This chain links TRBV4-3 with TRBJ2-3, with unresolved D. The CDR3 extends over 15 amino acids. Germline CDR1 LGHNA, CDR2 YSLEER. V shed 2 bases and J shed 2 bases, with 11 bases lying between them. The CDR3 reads CASSQKGSPTDTQYF. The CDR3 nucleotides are TGCGCCAGCAGCCAAAAAGGATCACCCACAGATACGCAGTATTTT.

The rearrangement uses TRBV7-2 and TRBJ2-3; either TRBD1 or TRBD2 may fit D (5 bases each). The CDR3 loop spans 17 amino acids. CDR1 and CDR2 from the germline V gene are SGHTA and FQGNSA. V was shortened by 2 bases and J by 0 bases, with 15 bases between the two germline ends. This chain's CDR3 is CASSLQLRGYSTDTQYF. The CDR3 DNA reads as TGTGCCAGCAGCTTACAGCTCCGGGGCTATAGCACAGATACGCAGTATTTT.

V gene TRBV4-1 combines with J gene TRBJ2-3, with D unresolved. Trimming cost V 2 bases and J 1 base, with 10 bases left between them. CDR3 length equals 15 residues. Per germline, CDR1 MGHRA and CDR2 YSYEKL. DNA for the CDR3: TGCGCCAGCAGCCAAAGAGCTACCCGCACAGATACGCAGTATTTT. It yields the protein CASSQRATRTDTQYF.

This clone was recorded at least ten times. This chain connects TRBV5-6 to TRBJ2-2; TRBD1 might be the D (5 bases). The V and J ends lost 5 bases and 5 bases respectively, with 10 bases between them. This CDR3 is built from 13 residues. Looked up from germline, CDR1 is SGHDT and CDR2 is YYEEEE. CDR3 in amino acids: CASRGRRTGELFF. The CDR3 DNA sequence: TGTGCCAGCAGGGGGCGCCGGACCGGGGAGCTGTTTTTT. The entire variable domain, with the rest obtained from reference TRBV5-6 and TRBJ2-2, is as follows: DAGVTQSPTHLIKTRGQQVTLRCSPKSGHDTVSWYQQALGQGPQFIFQYYEEEERQRGNFPDRFSGHQFPNYSSELNVNALLLGDSALYLCASRGRRTGELFFGEGSRLTVL.

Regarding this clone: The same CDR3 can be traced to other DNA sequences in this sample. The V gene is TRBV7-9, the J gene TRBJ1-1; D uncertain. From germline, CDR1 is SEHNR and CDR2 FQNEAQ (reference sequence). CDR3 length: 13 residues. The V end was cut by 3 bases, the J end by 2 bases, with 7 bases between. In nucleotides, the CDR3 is TGTGCCAGCAGCTTGGCTACAAACACTGAAGCTTTCTTT. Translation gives CASSLATNTEAFF.

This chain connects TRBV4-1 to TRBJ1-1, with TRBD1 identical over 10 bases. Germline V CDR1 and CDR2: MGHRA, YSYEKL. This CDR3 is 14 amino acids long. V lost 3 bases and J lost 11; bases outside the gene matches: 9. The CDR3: CASSQGQGILRAFF. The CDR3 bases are TGCGCCAGCAGCCAGGGACAGGGGATCTTGCGGGCTTTCTTT.

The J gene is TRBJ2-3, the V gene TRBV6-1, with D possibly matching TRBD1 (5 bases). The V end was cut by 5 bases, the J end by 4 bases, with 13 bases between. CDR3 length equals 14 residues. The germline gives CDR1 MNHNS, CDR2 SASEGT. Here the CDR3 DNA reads TGTGCCAGCAGTCTGGGCCAAGGGGCAGATACGCAGTATTTT. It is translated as CASSLGQGADTQYF.

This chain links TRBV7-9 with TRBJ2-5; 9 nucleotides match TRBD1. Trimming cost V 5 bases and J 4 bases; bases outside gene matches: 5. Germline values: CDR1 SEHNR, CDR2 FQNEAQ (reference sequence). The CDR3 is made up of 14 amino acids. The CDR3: CASSTGQGRETQYF. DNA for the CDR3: TGTGCCAGCAGCACGGGACAGGGACGAGAGACCCAGTACTTC. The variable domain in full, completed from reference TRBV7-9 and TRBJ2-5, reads DTGVSQNPRHKITKRGQNVTFRCDPISEHNRLYWYRQTLGQGPEFLTYFQNEAQLEKSRLLSDRFSAERPKGSFSTLEIQRTEQGDSAMYLCASSTGQGRETQYFGPGTRLLVL.

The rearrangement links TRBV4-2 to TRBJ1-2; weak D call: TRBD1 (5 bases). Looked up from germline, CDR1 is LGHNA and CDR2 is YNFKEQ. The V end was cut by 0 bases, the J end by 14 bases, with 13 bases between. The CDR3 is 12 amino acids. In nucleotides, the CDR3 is TGTGCCAGCAGCCAAGATCAAAGGGGTCGAACCTTC. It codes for CASSQDQRGRTF.

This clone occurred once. The chain's CDR3 is CASSSLAAGELFF. The CDR3 coding sequence is TGTGCCAGCAGCTCGCTAGCGGCCGGGGAGCTGTTTTTT. The chain employs TRBV11-1 and TRBJ2-2; 7 bases agree with TRBD2. This CDR3 has 13 amino acids. V lost 4 bases to trimming and J lost 6 bases; unmatched junction nucleotides: 2. Germline V gene lookup returns CDR1 SGHAT and CDR2 FQDESV (reference sequence).

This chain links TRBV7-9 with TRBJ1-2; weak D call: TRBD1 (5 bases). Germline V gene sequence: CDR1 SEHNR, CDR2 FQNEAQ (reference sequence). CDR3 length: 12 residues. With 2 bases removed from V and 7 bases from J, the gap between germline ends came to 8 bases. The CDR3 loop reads CASSLPRVGYTF. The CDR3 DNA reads TGTGCCAGCAGCTTACCCAGGGTTGGCTACACCTTC.

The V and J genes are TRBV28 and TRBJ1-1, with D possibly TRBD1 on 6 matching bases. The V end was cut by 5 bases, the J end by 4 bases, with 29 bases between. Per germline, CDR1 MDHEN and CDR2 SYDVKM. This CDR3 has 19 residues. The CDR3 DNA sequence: TGTGCCAGCAGTCCTACGCTTGGGGGCGGGGAGAATTACGGCACTGAAGCTTTCTTT. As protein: CASSPTLGGGENYGTEAFF.

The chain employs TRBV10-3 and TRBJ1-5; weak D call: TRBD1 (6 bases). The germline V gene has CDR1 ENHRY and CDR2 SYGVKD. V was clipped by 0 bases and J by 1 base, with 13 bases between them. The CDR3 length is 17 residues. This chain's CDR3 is CAISESWGAPSNQPQHF. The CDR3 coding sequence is TGTGCCATCAGTGAGTCGTGGGGGGCCCCAAGCAATCAGCCCCAGCATTTT.

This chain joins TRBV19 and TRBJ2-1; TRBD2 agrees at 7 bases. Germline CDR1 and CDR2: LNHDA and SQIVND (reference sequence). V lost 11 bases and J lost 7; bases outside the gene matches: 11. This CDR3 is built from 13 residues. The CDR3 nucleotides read TGTGCCGTGGGGCGGGGGATGGGGAATGAGCAGTTCTTC. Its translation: CAVGRGMGNEQFF.